This TCR beta chain appears in the sequencing data of a study of CD4 T cells in relation to SARS-CoV-2 and coronaviruses. Overall study context: Convalescent patients were fewer than ten males and a few females; two were Hispanic. Overall study results and limits: Compared with monoreactive clones, crossreactive clones showed significantly weaker SARS-CoV-2 expansion.

The repertoire was sequenced with immunoSEQ multiplex PCR; TCRdb's copy has only in-frame clones and lacks some. The data hold about 38,000 clones, with roughly 88% observed a single time. With respect to this clone: Its antigen is not identified.

The sequencing input was memory CD4+ T cells from PBMCs. This clonotype originated in an adult with COVID-19.

Here the CDR3 reads CASSQTGGVGELFF. The CDR3 region has the DNA TGTGCCAGCAGCCAAACAGGGGGCGTAGGGGAGCTGTTTTTT. The chain has TRBV3-1 (or the pseudogene TRBV3-2) and TRBJ2-2; 9 bases match TRBD1. There are 14 residues in the CDR3. Losses at the gene ends were 2 bases for V and 8 bases for J; bases not matched to a gene: 3. Germline V gene sequence: CDR1 LGHDT, CDR2 YNNKEL (reference sequence).